The 24 T cell receptor beta chains listed next were all sequenced from one sample in a study of regulatory T cells in long-lasting Graves disease. Construction of TCR beta libraries relied on iRepertoire HTBI primers and on Arm-PCR targeting CDR3 regions. TCRdb analysed the multiplex PCR reads with MiXCR anew, one entry per CDR3 protein. The table includes about 380,000 distinct CDR3 sequences, about a sixth detected once. Time point here: newly diagnosed GD, antithyroid drugs for less than 3 months. The TCR library was made from RNA that had been extracted from PBMCs in TRIzol. The material was peripheral blood mononuclear cells (PBMCs), obtained at new diagnosis, from a patient treated with antithyroid drugs. These receptors were taken from a female donor with Graves disease.

This clonotype was observed many times. V usage is TRBV5-1 and J usage is TRBJ2-7, with TRBD1 matching over 12 bases. The trim removed 4 bases at V and 2 bases at J, leaving 7 bases unmatched. Germline CDR1 SGHRS, CDR2 YFSETQ. The CDR3 length is 16 residues. This CDR3 reads CASSHLGQGATYEQYF. The CDR3, as DNA: TGCGCCAGCAGCCATCTGGGACAGGGGGCCACCTACGAGCAGTACTTC.

The gene calls are TRBV7-9 and TRBJ1-4; no clear D. Trimming pared 2 bases from V and 4 bases from J, leaving 8 bases between. CDR1 and CDR2 from the germline V gene are SEHNR and FQNEAQ (reference sequence). CDR3 length: 14 amino acids. The CDR3 protein is CASSLNTDNEKLFF. The CDR3 DNA reads TGTGCCAGCAGCTTAAATACAGATAATGAAAAACTGTTTTTT.

Worth noting for this clonotype: A much larger clone differs from this one at a single base, so this may be a read error. The V gene is TRBV5-1, the J gene TRBJ2-3; D tentatively reads TRBD1 or TRBD2 (5 bases each). The DNA end is more similar to TRBJ2-1, so the J call may be wrong. CDR3 length: 13 amino acids. The germline CDR1 and CDR2 sequences are SGHRS and YFSETQ. The CDR3 nucleotides are TGCGCCAGCAGCTTTTTGACAGACTACGAGCAGTTCTTC. As protein: CASSFLTDYEQFF.

This sequence joins TRBV5-1 and TRBJ1-5; D gene uncertain. Germline CDR1 reads SGHRS; CDR2 reads YFSETQ. The CDR3 sequence is 14 residues long. V gave up 0 bases and J gave up 8 bases, with 12 bases separating them. The CDR3, as DNA: TGCGCCAGCAGCTTGGCTCCGGCCTTGGAGCCCCAGCATTTT. This gives the protein CASSLAPALEPQHF. Looking up the rest from reference TRBV5-1 and TRBJ1-5 gives the full variable domain: KAGVTQTPRYLIKTRGQQVTLSCSPISGHRSVSWYQQTPGQGLQFLFEYFSETQRNKGNFPGRFSGRQFSNSRSEMNVSTLELGDSALYLCASSLAPALEPQHFGDGTRLSIL.

This clonotype has more than one count but fewer than ten. This chain links TRBV5-4 with TRBJ2-6, with D perhaps matching TRBD1 (5 bases). Germline CDR1 reads SGHNT; CDR2 reads YYREEE (reference sequence). With 4 bases removed from V and 3 bases from J, the gap between germline ends came to 17 bases. The CDR3 length is 17 residues. CDR3: CASSPEAPGFGANVLTF. CDR3 nucleotide sequence: TGTGCCAGCAGCCCTGAGGCCCCAGGGTTTGGGGCCAACGTCCTGACTTTC.

CDR3 bases: TGCAGTGCTCAGGGGGCGACCTACGAGCAGTACTTC. As protein: CSAQGATYEQYF. The J gene is TRBJ2-7, the V gene TRBV20-1, with 8 bases aligning to TRBD1. V trimming: 5 bases; J trimming: 2 bases; junction bases outside the gene matches: 2. The germline V gene encodes CDR1 DFQATT and CDR2 SNEGSKA (reference sequence). This CDR3 has 12 amino acids.

This chain links TRBV20-1 with TRBJ2-1; 13 bases agree with TRBD2. Trimming cost V 1 base and J 5 bases; bases outside gene matches: 14. The CDR3 extends over 19 amino acids. The germline V gene encodes CDR1 DFQATT and CDR2 SNEGSKA (reference sequence). DNA of the CDR3: TGCAGTGCTAGAGGGCGGGTTGTCGGGACTAGCGGGACCAACAATGAGCAGTTCTTC. It is translated as CSARGRVVGTSGTNNEQFF.

This clonotype was counted only a few times. The chain is built from TRBV18 and TRBJ2-1; TRBD2 matches 8 bases. Germline CDR1 is KGHSH and CDR2 is LQKENI. The ends lost 6 bases at V and 10 bases at J; junction bases unmatched: 8. The CDR3 runs to 13 residues. CDR3 in DNA: TGTGCCAGCTCTCGGAGTAGCGGGATAGAGCAGTTCTTC. Its protein product is CASSRSSGIEQFF.

Worth noting for this clonotype: This likely stems from a read error, as it lies one base from a far larger clone. The chain links TRBV28 to TRBJ2-7; D perhaps matches TRBD2 (6 bases). Between the trimmed V and J ends, which lost 6 bases and 7 bases, there was a span of 22 bases. Germline V gene sequence: CDR1 MDHEN, CDR2 SYDVKM. The CDR3 has 15 residues. In DNA form, the CDR3 reads TGTGCCAGCAGCCCCCGGGACTCACGCTACAATGAGCAGTACTTC. It codes for CASSPRDSRYNEQYF.

As concerns this clonotype: The CDR3 does not end in the conserved phenylalanine or tryptophan, so this is likely a read error. CDR3 residues: CASSPNEAFS. CDR3 nucleotide sequence: TGTGCCAGCAGCCCCAATGAAGCTTTCTCT. This chain links TRBV9 with TRBJ1-1; D is unclear. This CDR3 is built from 10 residues. The V gene lost 4 bases and the J gene lost 7 bases, with 5 bases spanning the gap. Looked up from germline, CDR1 is SGDLS and CDR2 is YYNGEE.

This chain links TRBV6-1 with TRBJ2-1; possible D gene TRBD2, 6 bases. With 1 base removed from V and 4 bases from J, the gap between germline ends came to 11 bases. Germline CDR1 reads MNHNS; CDR2 reads SASEGT. CDR3 length: 15 amino acids. The CDR3 protein is CASSEGAGRYNEQFF. In nucleotides, the CDR3 is TGTGCCAGCAGTGAAGGCGCGGGAAGGTACAATGAGCAGTTCTTC.

This clonotype was seen a handful of times. This chain uses TRBV5-6 with TRBJ1-6, with D unresolved. V gave up 4 bases and J gave up 8 bases, with 16 bases separating them. Germline V gene data show CDR1 as SGHDT and CDR2 as YYEEEE. The CDR3 is 15 residues long. Here the CDR3 reads CASSRDTDGDSPLHF. CDR3 DNA: TGTGCCAGCAGCCGCGACACGGATGGGGATTCACCCCTCCACTTT.

This clonotype was seen many times. The gene calls are TRBV28 and TRBJ2-7; possible D gene TRBD1, 7 bases. The germline V and J ends were trimmed by 6 bases and 2 bases, with 17 bases remaining between them. CDR3 length: 15 residues. In germline, CDR1 is MDHEN, CDR2 SYDVKM. The CDR3 coding sequence is TGTGCCAGCAGGTCCTGGGGGGACAGAACCTACGAGCAGTACTTC. Its translation is CASRSWGDRTYEQYF.

The table lists this clonotype with many counts. V is TRBV6-1 and J is TRBJ1-6, with D possibly matching TRBD1 (6 bases). Trimming cost V 4 bases and J 9 bases, with 19 bases left between them. The CDR3 spans 16 residues. The germline V gene encodes CDR1 MNHNS and CDR2 SASEGT. CDR3 nucleotide sequence: TGTGCCAGCAGTGTCGACCGGAGGGGGATTTTTTCACCCCTCCACTTT. Protein product: CASSVDRRGIFSPLHF.

There are many counts of this clonotype. V and J are TRBV9 and TRBJ2-1, with D perhaps TRBD2 (6 bases). The CDR3 totals 15 residues. V was cut by 8 bases and J by 2 bases, with 17 bases left in between. CDR1 and CDR2 (germline): SGDLS, YYNGEE. The CDR3 sequence: CASGDGTSTYNEQFF. CDR3 coding DNA: TGTGCCAGTGGGGACGGGACTTCTACCTACAATGAGCAGTTCTTC.

This clonotype was counted between two and nine times. The genes are TRBV7-2 and TRBJ1-5; possibly TRBD1 for D (6 bases). The V and J ends lost 4 bases and 3 bases respectively, with 10 bases between them. CDR3 length: 14 amino acids. Germline V CDR1 and CDR2: SGHTA, FQGNSA. CDR3 sequence: CASSSQGLNQPQHF. DNA for the CDR3: TGTGCCAGCAGCTCACAGGGCCTCAATCAGCCCCAGCATTTT.

Ten or more counts support this clonotype. The J gene is TRBJ2-5, the V gene TRBV20-1, with 7 bases aligning to TRBD2. Germline V gene sequence: CDR1 DFQATT, CDR2 SNEGSKA (reference sequence). Losses at the gene ends were 5 bases for V and 1 base for J; bases not matched to a gene: 1. The CDR3 consists of 12 residues. CDR3 in DNA: TGCAGTGCTCGGGGGGTCCAAGAGACCCAGTACTTC. The encoded protein is CSARGVQETQYF.

This clonotype was detected ten times or more. The chain combines TRBV20-1 with TRBJ2-7; TRBD1 matches 11 bases. Germline V gene lookup returns CDR1 DFQATT and CDR2 SNEGSKA (reference sequence). V dropped 6 bases and J dropped 7; count of bases not matched to a gene: 8. CDR3 length: 13 residues. CDR3 amino acids: CSARRTGGFEQYF. For the CDR3, the DNA is TGCAGTGCCCGACGGACAGGGGGCTTTGAGCAGTACTTC.

This clonotype was seen many times. The chain has TRBV7-2 and TRBJ1-1, with 8 bases lining up with TRBD1. This CDR3 region has 16 residues. The junction had 8 bases not matched to a gene; V was cut back by 3 bases and J by 2 bases. Germline values: CDR1 SGHTA, CDR2 FQGNSA. In DNA form, the CDR3 reads TGTGCCAGCAGCTTTCGATCAGGGGGCCCTAACACTGAAGCTTTCTTT. Translated: CASSFRSGGPNTEAFF.

This clonotype was counted a few times. A read error may produce the germline difference seen at one junction end. The chain uses TRBV15 and TRBJ2-1; D is undetermined. The CDR3 length is 17 residues. Germline V CDR1 and CDR2: LNHNV, YYDKDF (reference sequence). The DNA for the CDR3 is TGTGCCACCAACAGAGATGGTAGGGTTGTAACCTACAATGAGCAGTTCTTC. Its translation: CATNRDGRVVTYNEQFF.

This clonotype showed up just a few times. The V and J genes are TRBV20-1 and TRBJ2-1, with a tentative D call TRBD2 (5 bases). V lost 3 bases to trimming and J lost 3 bases, with 9 bases between them. Per germline, CDR1 DFQATT and CDR2 SNEGSKA (reference sequence). The CDR3 totals 13 residues. Written as DNA, the CDR3 is TGCAGTGCTAGCGGGAACCTCTACAATGAGCAGTTCTTC. This sequence encodes CSASGNLYNEQFF.

This clonotype was seen many times. The rearrangement links TRBV6-1 to TRBJ1-1; maybe TRBD1 (5 bases). Trimming removed 10 bases from V and 0 bases from J, with 15 bases in between. Germline V gene sequence: CDR1 MNHNS, CDR2 SASEGT. The CDR3 is 14 residues long. CDR3 nucleotides: TGTGCCACCCGCCAGCAGACAGTGAACACTGAAGCTTTCTTT. Protein product: CATRQQTVNTEAFF.

This clonotype has a count of ten or more. The chain joins TRBV9 to TRBJ1-1; no definite D call. The CDR3 has 15 amino acids. The germline V gene encodes CDR1 SGDLS and CDR2 YYNGEE. Trimming removed 0 bases at V and 1 base at J, with 10 bases between. DNA for the CDR3: TGTGCCAGCAGCGTAGATAACAAACCGAACACTGAAGCTTTCTTT. Amino acids: CASSVDNKPNTEAFF.

This clonotype was detected a few times. The V call is TRBV11-2, the J call TRBJ2-7; D remains unclear. The germline CDR1 and CDR2 sequences are SGHAT and FQNNGV. CDR3 size: 14 residues. Trimming stripped 0 bases from V and 2 bases from J, with 8 bases between. CDR3 residues: CASSLDSTAYEQYF. The DNA for the CDR3 is TGTGCCAGCAGCTTAGATTCGACGGCCTACGAGCAGTACTTC.